These 13 T cell receptor beta chains were all obtained from the same sample, sequenced in a study of blood T cell repertoires in COVID-19. Here immunoSEQ multiplex PCR was the method, and the copy in TCRdb shows in-frame clones only, minus some. Among around 120,000 clones listed, roughly nine tenths were seen once. Source material: peripheral blood. The receptors were gathered from a man aged 55 to 70 with COVID-19, enrolled during active disease.

The V call is TRBV12-5, the J call TRBJ2-1; 9 positions match TRBD2. The V gene's germline CDR1 is LGHNT and CDR2 FRNRAP. J gave up 6 bases and V 2 bases, and 5 bases lay outside the gene matches. The CDR3 runs to 15 residues. In DNA, the CDR3 is TGTGCTAGTGGTTTGACACCTAGCGGGGCCAATGAGCAGTTCTTC. The encoded protein is CASGLTPSGANEQFF. Using reference TRBV12-5 and TRBJ2-1 for the parts outside the CDR3, the full variable domain is DARVTQTPRHKVTEMGQEVTMRCQPILGHNTVFWYRQTMMQGLELLAYFRNRAPLDDSGMPKDRFSAEMPDATLATLKIQPSEPRDSAVYFCASGLTPSGANEQFFGPGTRLTVL.

The rearrangement uses TRBV27 and TRBJ1-6; D is possibly TRBD1 (6 bases). The germline gives CDR1 MNHEY, CDR2 SMNVEV (reference sequence). The V and J ends lost 1 base and 7 bases respectively, with 8 bases between them. The CDR3 consists of 14 residues. CDR3 coding DNA: TGTGCCAGCAGTTTATGGCAGGGGAATTCACCCCTCCACTTT. Translating it yields CASSLWQGNSPLHF.

The V call is TRBV12-3 or TRBV12-4, the J call TRBJ2-7; the match to TRBD2 covers 10 bases. The CDR3 runs 13 residues. Trimming at V came to 9 bases and at J to 2 bases, leaving 4 bases not matched to a gene. The DNA for the CDR3 is TGTGCCAGTACTAGCGGGGTTACCTACGAGCAGTACTTC. Its protein is CASTSGVTYEQYF.

V usage is TRBV28 and J usage is TRBJ1-5; TRBD1 is a possible D gene (6 bases). Germline loops: CDR1 MDHEN, CDR2 SYDVKM. This CDR3 region has 14 residues. V gave up 6 bases and J gave up 5 bases, with 14 bases separating them. The CDR3, as DNA: TGTGCCAGCAGACGGCAGGGGTCTGATCAGCCCCAGCATTTT. Translation gives CASRRQGSDQPQHF. The whole variable domain, filled in from reference TRBV28 and TRBJ1-5, reads DVKVTQSSRYLVKRTGEKVFLECVQDMDHENMFWYRQDPGLGLRLIYFSYDVKMKEKGDIPEGYSVSREKKERFSLILESASTNQTSMYLCASRRQGSDQPQHFGDGTRLSIL.

The CDR3 region is CASKYQGSGLYEQYF. In DNA form, the CDR3 reads TGTGCCAGCAAGTATCAGGGATCGGGCCTCTACGAGCAGTACTTC. J is TRBJ2-7 and V is TRBV6-5; D might be TRBD1 (5 bases). The V and J ends lost 7 bases and 3 bases respectively, with 19 bases between them. Germline CDR1 and CDR2: MNHEY and SVGAGI. This CDR3 region has 15 residues.

The rearrangement uses TRBV11-2 and TRBJ2-7; D might be TRBD2 (6 bases). This CDR3 region has 11 residues. Trimming removed 1 base at V and 12 bases at J, with 10 bases between. The germline gives CDR1 SGHAT, CDR2 FQNNGV. The CDR3 DNA reads as TGTGCCAGCAGCTTAGGGGACTTAAGGTACTTC. Encoded protein: CASSLGDLRYF.

This chain joins TRBV5-1 and TRBJ1-5, with 7 bases matching TRBD1. The CDR3 covers 15 residues. The V segment lost 0 bases and the J segment 4 bases; nucleotides outside the gene matches: 4. CDR1 SGHRS and CDR2 YFSETQ come from the germline V gene. CDR3 region: CASSLGQGGNQPQHF. The CDR3 DNA reads TGCGCCAGCAGCTTGGGGCAGGGGGGAAATCAGCCCCAGCATTTT. Based on the CDR3 plus reference TRBV5-1 and TRBJ1-5, the full variable domain is KAGVTQTPRYLIKTRGQQVTLSCSPISGHRSVSWYQQTPGQGLQFLFEYFSETQRNKGNFPGRFSGRQFSNSRSEMNVSTLELGDSALYLCASSLGQGGNQPQHFGDGTRLSIL.

The chain joins TRBV11-3 to TRBJ1-6; D is perhaps TRBD1 (5 bases). This CDR3 is 14 amino acids long. Germline lookup yields CDR1 SGHNT and CDR2 YENEEA. V was pared by 0 bases and J by 12 bases, with 12 bases between. CDR3 loop: CASSLDTGYQPLHF. CDR3 nucleotides: TGTGCCAGCAGCTTAGATACAGGATACCAACCCCTCCACTTT.

In DNA, the CDR3 is TGTGCCAGCAGCGTAACGGGAGGGCCCACAGATACGCAGTATTTT. This sequence encodes CASSVTGGPTDTQYF. The genes are TRBV9 and TRBJ2-3; TRBD2 matches 8 bases. This CDR3 comprises 15 residues. With 1 base clipped from V and 2 bases from J, the junction kept 3 bases outside the gene matches. Germline values: CDR1 SGDLS, CDR2 YYNGEE.

In this sample, this clone is medium-sized (0.01 to 0.1%). The chain uses TRBV3-1 (or the pseudogene TRBV3-2) and TRBJ2-7; D unclear. V was pared by 8 bases and J by 6 bases, with 14 bases between. The CDR3 length is 12 residues. The germline V gene has CDR1 LGHDT and CDR2 YNNKEL (reference sequence). CDR3 DNA: TGTGCCAGCTCTCCGAATAGTCTCGAGCAGTACTTC. As protein: CASSPNSLEQYF.

This clone was observed a single time. The chain links TRBV5-1 to TRBJ1-4, with 11 bases aligning to TRBD1. Looked up from germline, CDR1 is SGHRS and CDR2 is YFSETQ. This CDR3 is 15 amino acids long. Trimming cost V 4 bases and J 7 bases; bases outside gene matches: 6. The CDR3 bases are TGCGCCAGCAGCCTGAGGACAGGGGGCGTTGAAAAACTGTTTTTT. Translating gives CASSLRTGGVEKLFF.

The chain is built from TRBV19 and TRBJ2-3; D gene unclear. The CDR3 sequence is 12 residues long. Germline V gene data show CDR1 as LNHDA and CDR2 as SQIVND (reference sequence). Trimming stripped 3 bases from V and 3 bases from J, with 4 bases between. The CDR3 sequence is CASSMQTDTQYF. The CDR3 nucleotides read TGTGCCAGTAGTATGCAGACAGATACGCAGTATTTT. The entire variable domain, with the rest obtained from reference TRBV19 and TRBJ2-3, is as follows: DGGITQSPKYLFRKEGQNVTLSCEQNLNHDAMYWYRQDPGQGLRLIYYSQIVNDFQKGDIAEGYSVSREKKESFPLTVTSAQKNPTAFYLCASSMQTDTQYFGPGTRLTVL.

V and J are TRBV12-3 or TRBV12-4 and TRBJ2-7, with a possible D match to TRBD2 (5 bases). CDR3 length equals 13 residues. With 5 bases removed from V and 5 bases from J, the gap between germline ends came to 13 bases. Here the CDR3 DNA reads TGTGCCAGCAGTGCCGCGGGTACGAACGAGCAGTACTTC. This gives the protein CASSAAGTNEQYF.